The clone carrying this T cell receptor beta chain counts as medium-sized (0.01 to 0.1%). This record comes from a study of neurological immune-mediated disorders. As for the cDNA, it was generated by 5'RACE with 10-nucleotide random UMIs. Sequencing of 15-18 subjects in each run yielded over 200 million TCR-beta sequences. In TCRdb, the 5' RACE reads were re-called with MiXCR into one record per CDR3 protein. The data show under 90,000 distinct CDR3 sequences, with approximately 9.4% seen just once and around 1.7% held by the top ten. The study used blood bank volunteers in Maryland, USA, as healthy controls. The sample consisted of PBMCs. The sequence came from a man aged 45-65 years in good health.

CDR3 amino acids: CASSLNSNQPQHF. In nucleotides, the CDR3 is TGTGCCAGCAGTTTAAATAGCAATCAGCCCCAGCATTTT. This chain joins TRBV7-2 and TRBJ1-5; the D is unclear. With 6 bases removed from V and 0 bases from J, the gap between germline ends came to 6 bases. Germline CDR1 reads SGHTA; CDR2 reads FQGNSA. This CDR3 has 13 residues.